These T cell receptor beta chains were read from a single sample in a study of blood T cell repertoires in COVID-19. Method: immunoSEQ multiplex PCR; TCRdb's copy keeps in-frame clones and lacks some. Of tens of thousands of clones listed, 75% to 90% are singletons. The sample taken for sequencing was peripheral blood. The receptors derive from a man between 60 and 75 years old with acute or convalescent COVID-19. Each CDR3 is given with its conserved first and last residue. The D gene is left open where the match is weak. Not every row has a clone size; where given, it reads once, few, many or a size class.

j_gene | d_gene | abundance | v_gene | CDR3nt | CDR3aa
TRBJ2-1 | . | . | TRBV5-4 | TGTGCCAGCAGCTTGGCCCAAACCGCCGGCAATGAGCAGTTCTTC | CASSLAQTAGNEQFF
TRBJ2-2 | TRBD2 | . | TRBV6-1 | TGTGCCAGCAGTGCCGTTCTAGCGGGGGGGCTTGGTCAAACCACCGGGGAGCTGTTTTTT | CASSAVLAGGLGQTTGELFF
TRBJ1-4 | . | . | TRBV4-1 | TGCGCCAGCAGCCAAGAAAGGGGTTCTGAAAAACTGTTTTTT | CASSQERGSEKLFF
TRBJ1-4 | TRBD1 | . | TRBV5-1 | TGCGCCAGCAGCCTCGGACAGGGGGCTGAAAAACTGTTTTTT | CASSLGQGAEKLFF
TRBJ1-1 | TRBD1 | . | TRBV7-8 | TGTGCCAGCAGCATGACAGGGTTCGGAGCTTTCTTT | CASSMTGFGAFF
TRBJ2-1 | TRBD2 | . | TRBV2 | TGTGCCAGCAGTGGGACTAGCGGGAGTCTGTTCTTC | CASSGTSGSLFF
TRBJ1-5 | TRBD1 | . | TRBV27 | TGTGCCAGCAGTTTAACGACAGGGGGTAGTCAGCCCCAGCATTTT | CASSLTTGGSQPQHF
TRBJ2-1 | TRBD2 | . | TRBV4-2 | TGTGCCAGCAGCCAAGAGGTTGCTAGCGGGAGTCCCTACAATGAGCAGTTCTTC | CASSQEVASGSPYNEQFF
TRBJ1-1 | . | few | TRBV19 | TGTGCCAGTAGTACCAACAGGATCGGGAACACTGAAGCTTTCTTT | CASSTNRIGNTEAFF
TRBJ1-2 | . | . | TRBV6-2/TRBV6-3 | TGTGCCAGCAGTTACGGCCCCAGCGGACCGGCTGATGGCTACACCTTC | CASSYGPSGPADGYTF
TRBJ2-2 | TRBD1 | . | TRBV5-1 | TGCGCCAGCAGCTTATCCGGGACAGGGAACACCGGGGAGCTGTTTTTT | CASSLSGTGNTGELFF
TRBJ1-1 | . | . | TRBV5-1 | TGCGCCAGCAGCTTGGGACAGGTTCACAAGAACACTGAAGCTTTCTTT | CASSLGQVHKNTEAFF
TRBJ2-7 | . | . | TRBV9 | TGTGCCAGCAGCCTCTCTGGGCCCTACGAGCAGTACTTC | CASSLSGPYEQYF
TRBJ2-7 | . | . | TRBV18 | TGTGCCAGCTCACCAGCAGTAGAAGGGAGCGAGCAGTACTTC | CASSPAVEGSEQYF
TRBJ2-1 | . | . | TRBV7-6 | TGTGCCAGCAGCTTAAGTACAGGGCGGTCCTACAATGAGCAGTTCTTC | CASSLSTGRSYNEQFF
TRBJ1-1 | . | . | TRBV12-3/TRBV12-4 | TGTGCCAGCAATGACAGCCCCTTTTTTGAAGCTTTCTTT | CASNDSPFFEAFF
TRBJ2-3 | TRBD2 | . | TRBV11-2 | TGTGCCAGCAGCTTAGGAGGACTAGCGGGAGGGGGCACAGATACGCAGTATTTT | CASSLGGLAGGGTDTQYF